In its sample, the clone carrying this T cell receptor (beta chain) was seen many times. CDR1 is MNHEY, CDR2 SVGAGI, per germline. The CDR3 has 13 residues. With 2 bases removed from V and 6 bases from J, the gap between germline ends came to 7 bases. This sample's RNA came from whole unsorted tissue. A modified ARM-PCR protocol with three rounds of nested PCR amplified TCRbeta. TCRdb reprocessed the multiplex PCR reads via MiXCR and lists one record per CDR3 protein. The sample records approximately 79,000 distinct CDR3 sequences, approximately 77% being singletons. The data belong to a study of tumor and adjacent non-tumor tissue in lung cancer.

The gene calls are TRBV6-5 and TRBJ2-2; D is possibly TRBD1 (5 bases). This receptor was obtained from a woman aged 40 to 50 with non-small cell lung cancer. The sequencing sample was made of lung tumor tissue. DNA for the CDR3: TGTGCCAGCAGTTACATCAGGGCCGGGGAGCTGTTTTTT. Encoded protein: CASSYIRAGELFF.